This is a list of T cell receptor beta chains from one sample in a study of Tregs in tolerant kidney transplant recipients. Only in-frame clones appear in the TCRdb table, and some are missing; sequencing was by immunoSEQ multiplex PCR. The data hold 100,000 to 120,000 clones, with nearly 90% observed a single time. This material consisted of CD4+ T cells from blood, taken before the transplant. The receptor set was obtained from a human donor who received a combined kidney and bone marrow transplant. CDR3s include the opening cysteine and the closing phenylalanine or tryptophan. A D gene is named only where the DNA matches it firmly. Expanded clones are given a class, and other clones once, few, many or no size at all.

D gene	V gene	clone size	J gene	CDR3 DNA	CDR3 protein
TRBD1	TRBV2	-	TRBJ2-5	TGTGCCAGCCGTAGGACAGGGAGAGAAGAGACCCAGTACTTC	CASRRTGREETQYF
TRBD2	TRBV2	-	TRBJ2-7	TGTGCCAGCACCAGCGGGAGACGCTCCTACGAGCAGTACTTC	CASTSGRRSYEQYF
TRBD2	TRBV7-9	once	TRBJ2-1	TGTGCCAGCAGCTTAGCGGGTCGGGGGGGATCCTACAATGAGCAGTTCTTC	CASSLAGRGGSYNEQFF
TRBD1	TRBV28	-	TRBJ1-4	TGTGCCACCACCGAAGGGGGACAGGAAAAACTGTTTTTT	CATTEGGQEKLFF
-	TRBV2	-	TRBJ2-1	TGTGCCACCTCGGCGGGGCAGGCCTACAATGAGCAGTTCTTC	CATSAGQAYNEQFF
-	TRBV4-1	-	TRBJ1-1	TGCGCCAGCAGCCAAGGTAGACAGACAAACACTGAAGCTTTCTTT	CASSQGRQTNTEAFF
-	TRBV19	few	TRBJ1-1	TGTGCCAGTAGTGGGCAATTGAACACTGAAGCTTTCTTT	CASSGQLNTEAFF
TRBD1	TRBV23-1	-	TRBJ1-2	TGCGCCAGCAGGACGCCGGGACAGTCGATAGTTTTAGATGGCTACACCTTC	CASRTPGQSIVLDGYTF
-	TRBV6-1	-	TRBJ2-7	TGTGCCAGCAGTGAGACGAGAGGATACGAGCAGTACTTC	CASSETRGYEQYF
TRBD2	TRBV28	-	TRBJ2-3	TGTGCCAGCAGTTGGGGGGCGGGAGGGACAGATACGCAGTATTTT	CASSWGAGGTDTQYF
-	TRBV28	once	TRBJ2-2	TGTGCCAGCAGGGGGCGCGGGGTATCGAACACCGGGGAGCTGTTTTTT	CASRGRGVSNTGELFF
-	TRBV5-1	-	TRBJ1-1	TGCGCCAGCAGCGACCCCGGACTGAAGAACACTGAAGCTTTCTTT	CASSDPGLKNTEAFF
-	TRBV19	-	TRBJ1-1	TGTGCCAGTAGTATGAGGAACAGGAAGACGGGAGGGACTGAAGCTTTCTTT	CASSMRNRKTGGTEAFF
-	TRBV2	many	TRBJ1-1	TGTGCCAGCAGTGTTAGCAAGACTGAAGCTTTCTTT	CASSVSKTEAFF
TRBD1	TRBV6-6	-	TRBJ1-5	TGTGCCAGCAGGAGGACAGGAGGCAATCAGCCCCAGCATTTT	CASRRTGGNQPQHF
-	TRBV7-2	-	TRBJ2-7	TGTGCCAGCAGCAAACGTGGGGCACAGAGCGAGCAGTACTTC	CASSKRGAQSEQYF
-	TRBV10-2	-	TRBJ2-2	TGCGCCAGCAGTGAGTCGCGGCGGTCCGGGGAGCTGTTTTTT	CASSESRRSGELFF
TRBD2	TRBV18	-	TRBJ2-7	TGTGCCAGCTCACCTATAGCGGGAGGGGGCTACGAGCAGTACTTC	CASSPIAGGGYEQYF
TRBD2	TRBV6-5	-	TRBJ2-1	TGTGCCAGCAGTCTCGGGGGGTCACCCTACAATGAGCAGTTCTTC	CASSLGGSPYNEQFF
-	TRBV7-2	-	TRBJ2-4	TGTGCCAGCAGCCCCCCTGGGGCTAGAGGAAACATTCAGTACTTC	CASSPPGARGNIQYF
TRBD1	TRBV7-2	once	TRBJ1-5	TGTGCCAGCAGCTTAGGGGGACAGGGAGGGAAGCCCCAGCATTTT	CASSLGGQGGKPQHF
TRBD2	TRBV19	-	TRBJ2-1	TGTGCCAGTAGCTTAGCGGGCGGAGCTCGTTTCTTCTTC	CASSLAGGARFFF